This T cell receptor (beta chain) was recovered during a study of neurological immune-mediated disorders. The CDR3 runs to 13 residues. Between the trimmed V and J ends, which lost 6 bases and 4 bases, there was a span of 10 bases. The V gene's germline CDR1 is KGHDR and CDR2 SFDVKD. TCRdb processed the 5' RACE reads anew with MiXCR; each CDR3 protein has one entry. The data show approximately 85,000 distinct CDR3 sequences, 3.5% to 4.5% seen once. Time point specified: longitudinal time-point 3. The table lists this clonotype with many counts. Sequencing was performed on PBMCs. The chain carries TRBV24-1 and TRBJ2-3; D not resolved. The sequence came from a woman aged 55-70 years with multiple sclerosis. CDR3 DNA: TGTGCCACCAGTTCCGGGCCTCCAGATACGCAGTATTTT. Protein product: CATSSGPPDTQYF.